This TCR beta chain appears in the sequencing data of a study of lymphopenia after photon versus proton radiotherapy. Whole-study findings and limits: Relative stability marked proton patients; photon patients lost diversity and naive cells.

Here immunoSEQ multiplex PCR was the method, and the copy in TCRdb shows in-frame clones only, minus some. This repertoire shows some 170,000 clones, 70% to 90% found once; its top ten account for about 4.7%. In regard to this clone: Its antigen is currently unknown.

There are 16 residues in the CDR3. J lost 10 bases, V lost 8 bases, and 16 bases had no gene match. Germline values: CDR1 SGHTA, CDR2 FQGTGA. The chain has TRBV7-3 and TRBJ2-1; 11 nucleotides match TRBD2. The specimen comprised peripheral blood, sampled from a patient treated with photon-based radiotherapy. The source is a man in his fifties or sixties with gastric cancer. The chain's CDR3 is CASAPSPTSGIKEQFF. The CDR3 DNA reads as TGTGCCAGCGCACCCTCACCGACTAGCGGGATCAAGGAGCAGTTCTTC.